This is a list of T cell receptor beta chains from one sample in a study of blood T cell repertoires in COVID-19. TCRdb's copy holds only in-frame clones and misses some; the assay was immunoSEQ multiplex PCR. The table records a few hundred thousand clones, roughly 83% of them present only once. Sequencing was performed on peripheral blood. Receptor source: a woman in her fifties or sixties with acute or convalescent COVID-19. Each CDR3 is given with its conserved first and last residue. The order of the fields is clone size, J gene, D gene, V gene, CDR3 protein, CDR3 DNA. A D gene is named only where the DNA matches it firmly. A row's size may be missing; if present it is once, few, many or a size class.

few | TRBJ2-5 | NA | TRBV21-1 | CASSGQGQETQYF | TGTGCCAGCAGCGGTCAGGGCCAAGAGACCCAGTACTTC
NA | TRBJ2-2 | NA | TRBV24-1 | CATSGAIGGELFF | TGTGCCACCAGTGGGGCCATAGGAGGGGAGCTGTTTTTT
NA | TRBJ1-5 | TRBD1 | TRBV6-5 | CASTGDLNQPQHF | TGTGCCTCCACAGGGGACCTCAATCAGCCCCAGCATTTT
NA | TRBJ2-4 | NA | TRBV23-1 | CASSRNYREFLAKNIQYF | TGCGCCAGCAGTCGCAACTACAGGGAGTTCTTAGCCAAAAACATTCAGTACTTC
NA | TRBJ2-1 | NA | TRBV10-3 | CAISQNYNEQFF | TGTGCCATCAGTCAGAACTACAATGAGCAGTTCTTC
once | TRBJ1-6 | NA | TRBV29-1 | CSDLGTGYNSPLHF | TGCAGCGACCTCGGGACTGGGTATAATTCACCCCTCCACTTT
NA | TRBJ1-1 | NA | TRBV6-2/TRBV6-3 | CASSYSMGARNTEAFF | TGTGCCAGCAGTTACTCGATGGGGGCCCGGAACACTGAAGCTTTCTTT
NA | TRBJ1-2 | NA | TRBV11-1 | CASSPGIYGGGYTF | TGTGCCAGCAGCCCAGGAATCTATGGGGGCGGCTACACCTTC
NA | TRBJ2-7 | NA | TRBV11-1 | CASSFQVGPYEQYF | TGTGCCAGCAGCTTCCAGGTTGGGCCCTACGAGCAGTACTTC
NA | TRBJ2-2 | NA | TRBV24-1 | CATRNSGARNTGELFF | TGTGCCACTAGAAATAGCGGAGCCCGGAACACCGGGGAGCTGTTTTTT
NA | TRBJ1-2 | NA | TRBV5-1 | CASSLQNYQAGYTF | TGCGCCAGCAGCTTACAAAATTACCAGGCCGGCTACACCTTC
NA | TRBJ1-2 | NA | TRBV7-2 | CASSSDGGGNYGYTF | TGTGCCAGCAGCTCGGACGGAGGAGGTAACTATGGCTACACCTTC
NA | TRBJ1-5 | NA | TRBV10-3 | CAISVSASQPQHF | TGTGCCATCAGTGTCAGCGCCAGTCAGCCCCAGCATTTT
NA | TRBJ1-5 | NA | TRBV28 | CASRSRNQPQHF | TGTGCCAGCAGGAGTCGCAATCAGCCCCAGCATTTT
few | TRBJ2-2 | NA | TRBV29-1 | CSAIGAGELFF | TGCAGCGCTATAGGGGCCGGGGAGCTGTTTTTT
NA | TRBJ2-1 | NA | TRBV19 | CASSFFSQGFIDEQFF | TGTGCCAGTAGTTTTTTTAGCCAGGGGTTCATCGATGAGCAGTTCTTC
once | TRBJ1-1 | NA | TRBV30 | CAWSVGFPTGPDTEAFF | TGTGCCTGGAGTGTAGGGTTTCCAACAGGGCCTGACACTGAAGCTTTCTTT
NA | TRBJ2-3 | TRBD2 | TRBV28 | CASNRLGLAGSTSTDTQYF | TGTGCCAGCAATAGACTGGGGCTAGCGGGAAGTACTAGCACAGATACGCAGTATTTT
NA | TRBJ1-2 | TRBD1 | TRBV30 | CAWSRDRPYGYTF | TGTGCCTGGAGCCGGGACAGGCCCTATGGCTACACCTTC
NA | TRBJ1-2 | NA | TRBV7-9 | CASSLAGGRSNYGYTF | TGTGCCAGCAGCTTAGCTGGGGGCCGGTCTAACTATGGCTACACCTTC